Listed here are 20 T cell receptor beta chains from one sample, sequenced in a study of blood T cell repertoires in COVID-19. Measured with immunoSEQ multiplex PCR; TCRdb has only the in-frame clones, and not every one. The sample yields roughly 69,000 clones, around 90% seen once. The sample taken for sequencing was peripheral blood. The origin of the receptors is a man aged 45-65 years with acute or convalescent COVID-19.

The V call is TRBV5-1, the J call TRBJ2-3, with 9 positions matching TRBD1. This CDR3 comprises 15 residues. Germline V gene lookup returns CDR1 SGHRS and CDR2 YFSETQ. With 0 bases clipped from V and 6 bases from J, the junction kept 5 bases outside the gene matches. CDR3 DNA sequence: TGCGCCAGCAGCTTGGATGGACAGGGGTCGGATACGCAGTATTTT. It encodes CASSLDGQGSDTQYF.

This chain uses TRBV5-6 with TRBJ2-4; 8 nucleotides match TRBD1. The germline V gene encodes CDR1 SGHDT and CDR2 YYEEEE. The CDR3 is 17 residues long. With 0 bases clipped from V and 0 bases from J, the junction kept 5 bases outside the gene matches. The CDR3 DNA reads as TGTGCCAGCAGCTTGGCGCCAGGGGGCGTAGCCAAAAACATTCAGTACTTC. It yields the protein CASSLAPGGVAKNIQYF.

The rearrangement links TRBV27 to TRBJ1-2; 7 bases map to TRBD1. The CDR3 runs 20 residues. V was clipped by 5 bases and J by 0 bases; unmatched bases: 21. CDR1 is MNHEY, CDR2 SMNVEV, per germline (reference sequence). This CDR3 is CASSPPVRTGLGSANYGYTF. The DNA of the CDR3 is TGTGCCAGCAGTCCCCCCGTTAGGACAGGACTTGGATCAGCTAACTATGGCTACACCTTC.

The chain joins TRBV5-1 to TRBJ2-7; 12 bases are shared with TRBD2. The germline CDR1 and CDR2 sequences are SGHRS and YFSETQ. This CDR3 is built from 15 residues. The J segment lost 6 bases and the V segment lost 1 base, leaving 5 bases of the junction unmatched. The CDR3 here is CASSLSQLAGGEQYF. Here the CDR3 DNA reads TGCGCCAGCAGCTTGTCTCAACTAGCGGGAGGCGAGCAGTACTTC.

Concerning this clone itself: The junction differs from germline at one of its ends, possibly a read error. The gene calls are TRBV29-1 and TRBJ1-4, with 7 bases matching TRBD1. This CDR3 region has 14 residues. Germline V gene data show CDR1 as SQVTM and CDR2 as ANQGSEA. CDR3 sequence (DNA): TGCAGCGTCGAAGGAACAGGGGATAATGAAAAACTGTTTTTT. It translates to CSVEGTGDNEKLFF.

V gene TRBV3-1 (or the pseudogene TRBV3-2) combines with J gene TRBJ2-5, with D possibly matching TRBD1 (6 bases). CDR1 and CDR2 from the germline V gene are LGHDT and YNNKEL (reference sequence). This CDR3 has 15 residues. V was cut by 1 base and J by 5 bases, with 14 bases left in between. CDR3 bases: TGTGCCAGCAGCCAAGCTATAACAGGGTCGGAGACCCAGTACTTC. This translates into CASSQAITGSETQYF.

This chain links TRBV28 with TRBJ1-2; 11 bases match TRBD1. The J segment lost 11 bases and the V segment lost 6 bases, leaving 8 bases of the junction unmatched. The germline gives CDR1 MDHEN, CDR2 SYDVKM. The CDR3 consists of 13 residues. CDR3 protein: CASRTGQGARYTF. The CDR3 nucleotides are TGTGCCAGCAGAACCGGACAGGGGGCGAGGTACACCTTC.

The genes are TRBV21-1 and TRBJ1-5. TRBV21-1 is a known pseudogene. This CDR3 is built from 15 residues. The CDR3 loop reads CASSKVWRPGEPQHF. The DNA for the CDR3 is TGTGCCAGCAGCAAAGTGTGGCGGCCCGGGGAGCCCCAGCATTTT.

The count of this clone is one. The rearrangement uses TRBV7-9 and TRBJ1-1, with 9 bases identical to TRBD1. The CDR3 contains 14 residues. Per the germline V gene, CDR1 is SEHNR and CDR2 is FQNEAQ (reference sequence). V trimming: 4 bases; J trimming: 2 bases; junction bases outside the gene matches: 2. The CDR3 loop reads CASSWDRANTEAFF. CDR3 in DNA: TGTGCCAGCAGCTGGGACAGGGCAAACACTGAAGCTTTCTTT.

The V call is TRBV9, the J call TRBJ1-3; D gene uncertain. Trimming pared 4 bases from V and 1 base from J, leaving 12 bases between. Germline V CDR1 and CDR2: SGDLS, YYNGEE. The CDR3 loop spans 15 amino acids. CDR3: CASSPRSRSGNTIYF. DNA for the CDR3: TGTGCCAGCAGCCCCAGATCTCGTTCTGGAAACACCATATATTTT.

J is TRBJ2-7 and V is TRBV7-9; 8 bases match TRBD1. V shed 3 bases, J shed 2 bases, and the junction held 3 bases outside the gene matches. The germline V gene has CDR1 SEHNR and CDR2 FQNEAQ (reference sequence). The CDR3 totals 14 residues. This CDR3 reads CASSLAGGTYEQYF. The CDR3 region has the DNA TGTGCCAGCAGCTTGGCAGGGGGCACCTACGAGCAGTACTTC.

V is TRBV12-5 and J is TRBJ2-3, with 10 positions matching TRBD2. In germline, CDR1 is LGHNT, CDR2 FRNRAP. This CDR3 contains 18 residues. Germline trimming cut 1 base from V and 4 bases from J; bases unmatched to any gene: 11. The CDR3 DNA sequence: TGTGCTAGTGGTTTGGCTTGGCGCGGAGCGGGAGGGGCAGATACGCAGTATTTT. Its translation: CASGLAWRGAGGADTQYF.

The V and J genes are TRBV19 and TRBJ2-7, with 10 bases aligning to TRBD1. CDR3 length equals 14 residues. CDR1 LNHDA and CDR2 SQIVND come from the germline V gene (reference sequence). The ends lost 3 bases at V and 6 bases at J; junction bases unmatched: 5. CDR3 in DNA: TGTGCCAGTAGTATGGGGACAGGGGTGGGCGAGCAGTACTTC. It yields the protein CASSMGTGVGEQYF.

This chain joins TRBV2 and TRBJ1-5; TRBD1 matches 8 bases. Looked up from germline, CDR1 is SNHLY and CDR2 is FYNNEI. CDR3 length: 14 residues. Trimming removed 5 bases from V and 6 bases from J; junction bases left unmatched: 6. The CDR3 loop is CASSPTGGSQPQHF. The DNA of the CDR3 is TGTGCCAGCAGTCCAACAGGGGGAAGTCAGCCCCAGCATTTT.

The CDR3 DNA is TGTGCCAGCAGACAGGGCCCGGTCGGGGCCAACGTCCTGACTTTC. Its protein is CASRQGPVGANVLTF. V and J are TRBV6-5 and TRBJ2-6; perhaps TRBD1 as D (6 bases). V was shortened by 6 bases and J by 4 bases, with 13 bases between the two germline ends. The CDR3 loop spans 15 amino acids. Germline V gives CDR1 MNHEY, CDR2 SVGAGI.

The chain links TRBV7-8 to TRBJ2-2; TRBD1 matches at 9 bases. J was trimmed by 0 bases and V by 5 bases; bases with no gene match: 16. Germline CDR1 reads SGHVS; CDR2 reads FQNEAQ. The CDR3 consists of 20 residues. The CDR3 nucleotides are TGTGCCAGCAGCCCCCGAGGGACAGGGCTTCTCCTTACGAACACCGGGGAGCTGTTTTTT. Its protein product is CASSPRGTGLLLTNTGELFF.

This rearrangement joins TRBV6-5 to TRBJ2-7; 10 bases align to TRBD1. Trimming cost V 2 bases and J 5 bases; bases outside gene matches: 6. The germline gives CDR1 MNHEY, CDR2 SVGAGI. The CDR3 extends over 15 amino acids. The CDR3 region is CASSYRGTGADEQYF. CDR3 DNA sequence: TGTGCCAGCAGTTACAGGGGGACAGGGGCCGACGAGCAGTACTTC.

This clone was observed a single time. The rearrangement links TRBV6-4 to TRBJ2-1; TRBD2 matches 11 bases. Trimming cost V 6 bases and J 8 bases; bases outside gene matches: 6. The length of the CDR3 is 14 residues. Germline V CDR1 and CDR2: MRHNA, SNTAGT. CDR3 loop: CASSGLAGRDEQFF. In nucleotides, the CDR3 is TGTGCCAGCAGCGGACTAGCGGGTCGCGATGAGCAGTTCTTC.

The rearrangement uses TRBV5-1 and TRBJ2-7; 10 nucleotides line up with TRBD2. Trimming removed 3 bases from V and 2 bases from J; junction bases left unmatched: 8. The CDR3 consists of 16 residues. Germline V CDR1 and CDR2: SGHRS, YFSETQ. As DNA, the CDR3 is TGCGCCAGCAGCTCTTCCACTAGCGGGGTAACCTACGAGCAGTACTTC. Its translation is CASSSSTSGVTYEQYF.

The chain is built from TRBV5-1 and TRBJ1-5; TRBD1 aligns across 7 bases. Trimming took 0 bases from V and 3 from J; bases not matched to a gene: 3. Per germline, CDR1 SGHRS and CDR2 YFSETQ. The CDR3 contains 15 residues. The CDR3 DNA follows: TGCGCCAGCAGCTTGGAGGGGGCTGACAATCAGCCCCAGCATTTT. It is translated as CASSLEGADNQPQHF.